These 14 T cell receptor beta chains were all obtained from the same sample, sequenced in a study of shared clonotypes between healthy human individuals. Profiling relied on immunoSEQ multiplex PCR, and the TCRdb table lists in-frame clones only, not all of them. The profile shows roughly 2,300,000 clones, 85% to 95% of them singletons. Sequencing was done on a sample of naive CD4+ T cells from PBMCs. Subset of the sample: CD45RA+ positively selected. The receptors derive from a young man in good health. Some clones in this sample may be carry-over from other donors' samples.

This chain connects TRBV6-4 to TRBJ2-5, with D perhaps TRBD1 (5 bases). The CDR3 is 13 amino acids. CDR1 and CDR2 from the germline V gene are MRHNA and SNTAGT. V was trimmed by 6 bases and J by 5 bases, leaving 13 bases between them. The chain's CDR3 is CASSSREGETQYF. CDR3 sequence (DNA): TGTGCCAGCAGCAGCAGGGAAGGGGAGACCCAGTACTTC.

Of note for this clone: Other DNA sequences of this sample code for an identical CDR3. V usage is TRBV7-3 and J usage is TRBJ2-1; D perhaps matches TRBD2 (6 bases). Trimming took off 2 bases at V and 4 bases at J, with 12 bases between the two ends. Germline CDR1 is SGHTA and CDR2 is FQGTGA. CDR3 length: 15 amino acids. This chain's CDR3 is CASSLGLALYNEQFF. CDR3 DNA: TGTGCCAGCAGCTTAGGCCTAGCGCTGTACAATGAGCAGTTCTTC.

The gene calls are TRBV10-3 and TRBJ2-5; D assignment may be TRBD1 or TRBD2 (7 bases each). The CDR3 is made up of 13 amino acids. Germline CDR1 reads ENHRY; CDR2 reads SYGVKD. Trimming left V 6 bases short and J 4 bases short, with 12 bases between. The chain's CDR3 is CAIRQGGGETQYF. The CDR3 DNA reads TGTGCCATCAGGCAGGGGGGGGGAGAGACCCAGTACTTC.

The sample holds a few counts of this clone. The rearrangement joins TRBV9 to TRBJ1-1; 10 bases agree with TRBD1. J was trimmed by 4 bases and V by 3 bases; bases with no gene match: 3. Per germline, CDR1 SGDLS and CDR2 YYNGEE. The CDR3 spans 14 residues. CDR3 amino acids: CASSGGQGITEAFF. CDR3 in DNA: TGTGCCAGCAGCGGGGGACAGGGGATCACTGAAGCTTTCTTT.

In this sample, this clone turned up once. This chain links TRBV9 with TRBJ2-2, with D possibly matching TRBD1 (5 bases). The CDR3 totals 14 residues. V lost 2 bases, J lost 6 bases, and 11 bases lay in between. Looked up from germline, CDR1 is SGDLS and CDR2 is YYNGEE. CDR3 DNA sequence: TGTGCCAGCAGCGTGCAGGGAACCCCCGGGGAGCTGTTTTTT. Translated, it gives CASSVQGTPGELFF.

The chain is built from TRBV6-5 and TRBJ1-4; possible D gene TRBD1, 6 bases. Germline loops: CDR1 MNHEY, CDR2 SVGAGI. This CDR3 comprises 15 residues. V lost 5 bases and J lost 7, with 17 bases in between. CDR3 amino acids: CASSAMRGLFEKLFF. The CDR3 nucleotides read TGTGCCAGCAGTGCCATGAGGGGGTTGTTTGAAAAACTGTTTTTT.

Turning to this clone: The same CDR3 can be traced to other DNA sequences in this sample. This chain joins TRBV7-3 and TRBJ2-3; D might be TRBD2 (5 bases). Germline V gene sequence: CDR1 SGHTA, CDR2 FQGTGA. The CDR3 sequence is 15 residues long. The V and J ends lost 1 base and 0 bases respectively, with 8 bases between them. The CDR3 reads CASSLSGSSTDTQYF. DNA of the CDR3: TGTGCCAGCAGCTTAAGCGGGTCTAGCACAGATACGCAGTATTTT.

The chain is built from TRBV5-1 and TRBJ1-1, with D tentatively TRBD1 (5 bases). Trimming cost V 0 bases and J 11 bases, with 17 bases left between them. The CDR3 has 14 amino acids. Germline CDR1 SGHRS, CDR2 YFSETQ. The CDR3 DNA follows: TGCGCCAGCAGCTTGGTGGGGAGGGGAGGTTTGGCTTTCTTT. This gives the protein CASSLVGRGGLAFF.

This rearrangement joins TRBV13 to TRBJ2-3; D is unclear. The CDR3 is made up of 15 amino acids. Trimming removed 5 bases from V and 2 bases from J, with 14 bases in between. Germline V gene data show CDR1 as PRHDT and CDR2 as FYEKMQ (reference sequence). CDR3 coding DNA: TGTGCCAGCAGCCCCCGCCTCCGAGACACAGATACGCAGTATTTT. Translated: CASSPRLRDTDTQYF.

The chain joins TRBV10-3 to TRBJ1-2; the D gene is possibly TRBD1 (5 bases). CDR1 ENHRY and CDR2 SYGVKD come from the germline V gene. Trimming left V 10 bases short and J 3 bases short, with 21 bases between. CDR3 length equals 15 residues. This CDR3 is CATRGVAGIHYGYTF. CDR3 sequence (DNA): TGTGCCACCCGAGGGGTAGCAGGAATACACTATGGCTACACCTTC.

Note on this clone: Other DNA sequences within the sample encode an identical CDR3. The rearrangement joins TRBV28 to TRBJ1-3, with D tentatively TRBD1 (5 bases). Germline assignment: CDR1 MDHEN and CDR2 SYDVKM. This CDR3 has 15 amino acids. V was pared by 3 bases and J by 0 bases, with 9 bases between. The CDR3 reads CASSLAGSSGNTIYF. The CDR3 nucleotides read TGTGCCAGCAGTTTGGCAGGGAGCTCTGGAAACACCATATATTTT.

The chain links TRBV6-5 to TRBJ2-7; 7 nucleotides agree with TRBD1. Per germline, CDR1 MNHEY and CDR2 SVGAGI. Trimming cost V 5 bases and J 2 bases; bases outside gene matches: 6. The CDR3 covers 14 residues. The CDR3 nucleotides are TGTGCCAGCAGTCAGGACAGGAAAACCTACGAGCAGTACTTC. Translating it yields CASSQDRKTYEQYF.

Concerning this clone: A read error may produce the germline difference seen at one junction end. The chain is built from TRBV7-9 and TRBJ1-4; D remains ambiguous. CDR3 length: 14 residues. Germline CDR1 is SEHNR and CDR2 is FQNEAQ (reference sequence). CDR3: CASSQASTTEKLFF. In DNA form, the CDR3 reads TGTGCCAGCAGCCAGGCCTCTACTACTGAAAAACTGTTTTTT.

The gene calls are TRBV4-3 and TRBJ1-2; 10 nucleotides match TRBD1. V dropped 3 bases and J dropped 4; count of bases not matched to a gene: 14. Germline loops: CDR1 LGHNA, CDR2 YSLEER. The CDR3 length is 18 residues. This chain's CDR3 is CASSHQPGTGEGVYGYTF. CDR3 bases: TGCGCCAGCAGCCATCAACCCGGGACAGGGGAAGGCGTCTATGGCTACACCTTC.